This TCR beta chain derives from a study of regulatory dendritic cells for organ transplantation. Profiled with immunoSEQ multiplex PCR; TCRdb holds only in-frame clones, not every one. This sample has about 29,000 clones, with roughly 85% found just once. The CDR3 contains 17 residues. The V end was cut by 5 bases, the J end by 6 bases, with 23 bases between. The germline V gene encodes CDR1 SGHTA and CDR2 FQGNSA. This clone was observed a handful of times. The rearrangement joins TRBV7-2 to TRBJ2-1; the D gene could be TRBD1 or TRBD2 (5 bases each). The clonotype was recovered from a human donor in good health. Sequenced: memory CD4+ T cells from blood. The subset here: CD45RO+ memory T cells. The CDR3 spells CASSPGRQGPPGNEQFF. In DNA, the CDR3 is TGTGCCAGCAGCCCCGGGCGTCAGGGACCTCCGGGCAATGAGCAGTTCTTC.